The present entry profiles one T cell receptor (beta chain) with its context. Its antigen is not identified. The sample is drawn from a study of OX40 agonist ivuxolimab in advanced cancers. The overall study: Averaging roughly 60 years in age, with a range of about 23 to 79, the cohort was around 87% male.

Study outcomes and limitations: There was clonal expansion of CD4+ and CD8+ blood T cells by week 6 at 0.1 to 3.0 mg/kg.

Repertoires were generated with immunoSEQ multiplex PCR, while TCRdb's copy carries only in-frame clones and drops some. The sample lists 65,000 to 85,000 clones, about 93% seen once, with about 13% in the top ten. The source is an adult with an advanced solid tumor such as melanoma, head and neck, liver or kidney cancer. The sequenced sample was CD4+ or CD8+ T cells sorted from blood, obtained in a trial of the OX40 agonist ivuxolimab.

The CDR3 bases are TGTGCCAGCAGTTTAATGGCTAGCGGGAGTATCGACGAGCAGTACTTC. Translation: CASSLMASGSIDEQYF. The chain employs TRBV27 and TRBJ2-7, with 10 bases aligning to TRBD2. V shed 2 bases, J shed 5 bases, and the junction held 9 bases outside the gene matches. The CDR3 loop spans 16 amino acids. Germline V gene lookup returns CDR1 MNHEY and CDR2 SMNVEV (reference sequence).